What follows is one T cell receptor (beta chain) and its context. Its antigen has not been determined. No qualities accompany the bases; no much larger clone lies one base away. Using the deep immunoSEQ assay, TCR CDR3 regions were amplified from genomic DNA by multiplex PCR. For each cell subset, the extracted genomic DNA was distributed evenly across all wells of several immunoSEQ 96-well plates, and each plate served as one replicate. Each replicate PCR for sorted subsets received about 210 ng genomic DNA, equal to about 29,000 T cell genomes. The purified libraries were quantified using a Qubit 3.0 fluorometer, sized with a Bioanalyzer 2100, and then quantified again using the KAPA Library Quantification kit. Every immunoSEQ 96-well plate was sequenced on a separate single-read 150-cycle Illumina NextSeq 550 flow cell. In the authors' own workflow: Because only junctional sequences without quality scores were contained in the immunoSEQ output, filtering matching that applied to full-length reads could not be performed. To assign V/J genes and CDR3, sequences were annotated against IMGT germline references using PyIR, a Python wrapper for IgBLAST v1.9. Any read was removed if the V/J assignment was weak (E-value above 1e-6), the CDR3 was missing, or the read contained stop codons, out-of-frame junctions, or ambiguous translated residues. V3J clonotypes were defined by identical inferred V gene, J gene, and CDR3 amino acid sequence. The percentage overlap between two repertoires was calculated by dividing the number of shared unique clonotypes by the size of the smaller repertoire. Repertoire richness was assessed with RTK rarefaction, the Chao1 estimator, and Recon v2.1 estimates of unobserved clonotypes. Generation probabilities were computed with OLGA for all TCRbeta clonotypes obtained by the gDNA method from several donors. TCRdb's version of the immuneACCESS table is confined to in-frame rearrangements and falls short of the full clone set. An unresolved V gene accounts for under half of the shortfall where checked; the remainder is of unknown origin. The D gene and trimming were derived from the DNA, and the V and J assignments and clone size from that table. This sample holds under 2.5 million clones; 80% to 95% were observed only once. The biggest ten clones account for around 0.4% of the sample.

From cysteine to phenylalanine, the CDR3 is 16 amino acids long. The sequence is cut down to CDR3 DNA, 48 bases in frame from base 1. The junction shows trimming of 3 bases on V and 4 bases on J, plus 18 bases between the germline ends. Taken from the germline V gene, the CDR1 and CDR2 loops are SNHLY and FYNNEI. The donors were healthy, HIV-negative adults with no recently reported acute infections or vaccinations. Every donor was a Caucasian adult residing in Nashville, Tennessee, USA. CD4+ T cells were enriched by magnetic negative selection, after which naive cells were positively selected on CD45RA and the negative fraction was taken as the memory subset. Blood was collected by leukapheresis, and PBMCs were isolated by Ficoll-Histopaque density gradient centrifugation and then cryopreserved in liquid nitrogen vapor phase. Analytical flow cytometry was used to check the purity and quantity of each magnetically sorted T cell population. From each sorted fraction, genomic DNA was isolated and quantified by UV absorbance on a Nanodrop 2000c.

These data belong to a study of shared clonotypes between healthy human individuals (dated by TCRdb to 2018 to 2020). About the full investigation: A few men and a couple of women, aged 18 to 49 years, made up the cohort. Between about 0.94 and 8.9 billion PBMCs per donor were obtained by leukapheresis. For each donor, CD4 naive and CD4 memory were each given three plates, CD8 naive was given two plates, and CD8 memory was given one plate. To increase sequencing depth and limit assay-specific biases, TCR repertoire library preparation and sequencing were carried out by different laboratories using diverse techniques. To estimate repertoire size and how much clonotype sharing occurs between individuals, the study deeply sequenced the blood TCR repertoires of five healthy adults.

Overall study outcomes, separate from this receptor: Naive subsets generally had larger estimated clonotype richness than memory subsets. Higher generation probabilities were observed for clonotypes shared by all four sorted-subset donors than for non-shared clonotypes. Rarefaction of sorted-subset datasets indicated incomplete sequencing despite the large sequencing depth. The genetic and exposure-history diversity represented was limited by the small number of donors. Only blood was sampled, and tissue TCR repertoires likely differ from those in blood. Pairwise subsampling indicated that sequencing depth was expected to affect the degree of clonotype sharing among donors. Across a handful of donors, around 5% of naive CD4, approximately 3.6% of naive CD8, approximately 2.5% of memory CD4, and 0.3% to 0.45% of memory CD8 clonotypes were shared.

The sample was naive CD4+ T cells from PBMCs. Taken with the paper, the label for cell subset or site translates to: CD45RA+ positively selected. The rearrangement joined TRBV2 to TRBJ2-5; the D assignment is uncertain and may be TRBD1 or TRBD2, with 6 bases supporting each. The origin of this receptor is a young man in good health. Some clones in this sample may be carry-over from other donors' samples. The CDR3 sequence is CASSDLKGGEAETQYF. Here is the DNA: TGTGCCAGCAGTGATCTAAAGGGGGGAGAGGCAGAGACCCAGTACTTC.